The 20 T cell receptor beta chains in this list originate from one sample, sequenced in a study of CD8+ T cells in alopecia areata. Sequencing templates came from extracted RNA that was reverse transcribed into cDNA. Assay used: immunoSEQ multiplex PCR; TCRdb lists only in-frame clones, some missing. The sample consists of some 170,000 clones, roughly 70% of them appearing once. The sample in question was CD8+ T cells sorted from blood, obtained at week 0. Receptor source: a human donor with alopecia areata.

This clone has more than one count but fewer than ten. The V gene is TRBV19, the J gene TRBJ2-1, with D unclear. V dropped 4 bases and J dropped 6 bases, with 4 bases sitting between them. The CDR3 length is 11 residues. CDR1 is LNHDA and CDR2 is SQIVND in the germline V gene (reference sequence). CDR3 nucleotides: TGTGCCAGTAGTACCCCCAATGAGCAGTTCTTC. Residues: CASSTPNEQFF.

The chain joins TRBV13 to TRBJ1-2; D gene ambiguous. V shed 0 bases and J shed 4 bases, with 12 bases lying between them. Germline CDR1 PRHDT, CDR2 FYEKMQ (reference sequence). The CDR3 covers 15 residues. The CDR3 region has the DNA TGTGCCAGCAGCTTAGGATCCGTGAAGGGCTATGGCTACACCTTC. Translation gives CASSLGSVKGYGYTF.

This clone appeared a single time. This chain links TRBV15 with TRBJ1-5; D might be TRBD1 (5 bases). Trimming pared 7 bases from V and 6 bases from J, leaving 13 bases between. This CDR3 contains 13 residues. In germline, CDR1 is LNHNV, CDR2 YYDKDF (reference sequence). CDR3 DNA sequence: TGTGCCACCAAGGATGGGGGAGGTCAGCCCCAGCATTTT. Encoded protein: CATKDGGGQPQHF.

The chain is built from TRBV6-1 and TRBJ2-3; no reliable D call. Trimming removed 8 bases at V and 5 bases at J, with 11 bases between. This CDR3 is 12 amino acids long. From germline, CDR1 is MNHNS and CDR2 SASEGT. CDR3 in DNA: TGTGCCAGCGTCCTTTCGGGAGATACGCAGTATTTT. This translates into CASVLSGDTQYF.

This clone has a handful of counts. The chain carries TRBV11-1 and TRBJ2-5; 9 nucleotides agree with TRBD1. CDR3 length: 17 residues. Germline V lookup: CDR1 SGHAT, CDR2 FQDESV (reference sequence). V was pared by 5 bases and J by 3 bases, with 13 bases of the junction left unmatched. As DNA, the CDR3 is TGTGCCAGCAGCGGAATGGGACAGGGTACACATAAAGAGACCCAGTACTTC. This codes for CASSGMGQGTHKETQYF.

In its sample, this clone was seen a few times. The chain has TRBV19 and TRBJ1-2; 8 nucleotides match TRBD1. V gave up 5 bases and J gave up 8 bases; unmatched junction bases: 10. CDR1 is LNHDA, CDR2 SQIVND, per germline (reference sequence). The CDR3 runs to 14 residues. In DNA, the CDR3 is TGTGCCAGTAGTCTCTGGACAGGGAAGACGGGCTACACCTTC. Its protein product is CASSLWTGKTGYTF.

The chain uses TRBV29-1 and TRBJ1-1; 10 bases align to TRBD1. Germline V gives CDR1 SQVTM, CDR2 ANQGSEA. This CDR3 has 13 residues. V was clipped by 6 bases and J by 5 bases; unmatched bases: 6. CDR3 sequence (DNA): TGCAGCGTAGACAGGGGGCGATGGACTGAAGCTTTCTTT. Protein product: CSVDRGRWTEAFF.

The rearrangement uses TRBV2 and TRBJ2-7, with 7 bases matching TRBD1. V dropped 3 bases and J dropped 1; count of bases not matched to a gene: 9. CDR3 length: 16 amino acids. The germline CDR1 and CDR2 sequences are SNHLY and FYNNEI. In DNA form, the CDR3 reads TGTGCCAGCAGTGAGAGCGAGCAGGGGGATTCCTACGAGCAGTACTTC. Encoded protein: CASSESEQGDSYEQYF.

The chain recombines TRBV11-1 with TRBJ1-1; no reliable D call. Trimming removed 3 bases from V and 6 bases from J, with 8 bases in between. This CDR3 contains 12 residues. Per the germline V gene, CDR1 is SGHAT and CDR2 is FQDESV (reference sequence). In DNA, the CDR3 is TGTGCCAGCAGCTTTGCGGGTGCTGAAGCTTTCTTT. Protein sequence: CASSFAGAEAFF.

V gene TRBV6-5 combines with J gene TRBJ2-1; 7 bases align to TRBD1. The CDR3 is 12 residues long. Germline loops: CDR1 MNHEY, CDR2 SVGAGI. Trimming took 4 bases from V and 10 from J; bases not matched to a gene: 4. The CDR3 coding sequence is TGTGCCAGCAGTTCCCCGGGACAGGAGCAGTTCTTC. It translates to CASSSPGQEQFF.

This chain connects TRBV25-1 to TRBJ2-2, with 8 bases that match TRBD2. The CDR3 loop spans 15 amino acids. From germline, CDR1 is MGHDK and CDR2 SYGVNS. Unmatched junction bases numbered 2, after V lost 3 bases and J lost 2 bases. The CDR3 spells CASSDSGVNTGELFF. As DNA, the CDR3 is TGTGCCAGCAGTGATAGCGGGGTCAACACCGGGGAGCTGTTTTTT. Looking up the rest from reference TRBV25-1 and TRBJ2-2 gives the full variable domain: EADIYQTPRYLVIGTGKKITLECSQTMGHDKMYWYQQDPGMELHLIHYSYGVNSTEKGDLSSESTVSRIRTEHFPLTLESARPSHTSQYLCASSDSGVNTGELFFGEGSRLTVL.

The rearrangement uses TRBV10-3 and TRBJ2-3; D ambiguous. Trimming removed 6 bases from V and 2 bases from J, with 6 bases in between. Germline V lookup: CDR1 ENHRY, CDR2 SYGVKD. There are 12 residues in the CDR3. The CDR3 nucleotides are TGTGCCATCAGGGCTCCCACAGATACGCAGTATTTT. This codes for CAIRAPTDTQYF.

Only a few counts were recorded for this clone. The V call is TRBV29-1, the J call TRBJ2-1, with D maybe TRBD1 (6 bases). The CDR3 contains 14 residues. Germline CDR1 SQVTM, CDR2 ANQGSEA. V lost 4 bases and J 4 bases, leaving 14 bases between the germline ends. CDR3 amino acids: CSVVVGGGYNEQFF. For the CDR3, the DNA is TGCAGCGTTGTGGTTGGGGGCGGGTACAATGAGCAGTTCTTC.

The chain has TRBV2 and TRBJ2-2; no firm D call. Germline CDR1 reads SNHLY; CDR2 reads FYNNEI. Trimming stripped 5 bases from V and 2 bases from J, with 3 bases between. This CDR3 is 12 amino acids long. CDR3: CASSTNTGELFF. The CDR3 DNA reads TGTGCCAGCAGTACCAACACCGGGGAGCTGTTTTTT.

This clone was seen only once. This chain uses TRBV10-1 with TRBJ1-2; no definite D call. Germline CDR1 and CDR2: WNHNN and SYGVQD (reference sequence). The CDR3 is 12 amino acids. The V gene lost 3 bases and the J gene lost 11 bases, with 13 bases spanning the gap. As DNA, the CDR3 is TGCGCCAGCAGTGAAGGTCTGGAAGGATACACCTTC. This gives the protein CASSEGLEGYTF.

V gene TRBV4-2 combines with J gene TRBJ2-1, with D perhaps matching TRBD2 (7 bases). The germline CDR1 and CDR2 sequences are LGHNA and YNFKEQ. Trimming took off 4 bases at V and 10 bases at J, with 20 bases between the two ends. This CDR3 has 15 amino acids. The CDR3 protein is CASSRGTTSTGEQFF. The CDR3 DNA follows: TGTGCCAGCAGCCGTGGGACTACCTCTACAGGGGAGCAGTTCTTC.

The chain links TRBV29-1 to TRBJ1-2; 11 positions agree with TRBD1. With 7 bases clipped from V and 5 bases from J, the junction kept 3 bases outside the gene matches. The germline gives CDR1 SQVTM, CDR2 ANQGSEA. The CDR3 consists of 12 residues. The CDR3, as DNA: TGCAGCGGCCGGGACAGGGGGTATGGCTACACCTTC. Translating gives CSGRDRGYGYTF.

The CDR3 reads CASITGNEQFF. CDR3 in DNA: TGCGCCAGCATCACAGGGAATGAGCAGTTCTTC. The chain has TRBV5-1 and TRBJ2-1; possibly TRBD1 for D (6 bases). The ends were cut back, 6 bases at V and 7 bases at J, with 8 bases in the middle. Germline V CDR1 and CDR2: SGHRS, YFSETQ. The CDR3 runs to 11 residues.

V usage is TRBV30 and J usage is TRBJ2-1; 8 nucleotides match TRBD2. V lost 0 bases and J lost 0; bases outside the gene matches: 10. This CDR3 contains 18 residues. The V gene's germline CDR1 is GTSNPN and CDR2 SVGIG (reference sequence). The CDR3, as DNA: TGTGCCTGGAGTGTCGGTAATAGCGGGGTAAGCTCCTACAATGAGCAGTTCTTC. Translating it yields CAWSVGNSGVSSYNEQFF.

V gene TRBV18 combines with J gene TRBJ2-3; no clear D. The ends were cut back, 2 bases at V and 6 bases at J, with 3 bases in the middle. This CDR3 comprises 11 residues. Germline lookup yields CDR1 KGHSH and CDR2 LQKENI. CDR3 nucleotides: TGTGCCAGCTCACCAAGGGATACGCAGTATTTT. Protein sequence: CASSPRDTQYF.